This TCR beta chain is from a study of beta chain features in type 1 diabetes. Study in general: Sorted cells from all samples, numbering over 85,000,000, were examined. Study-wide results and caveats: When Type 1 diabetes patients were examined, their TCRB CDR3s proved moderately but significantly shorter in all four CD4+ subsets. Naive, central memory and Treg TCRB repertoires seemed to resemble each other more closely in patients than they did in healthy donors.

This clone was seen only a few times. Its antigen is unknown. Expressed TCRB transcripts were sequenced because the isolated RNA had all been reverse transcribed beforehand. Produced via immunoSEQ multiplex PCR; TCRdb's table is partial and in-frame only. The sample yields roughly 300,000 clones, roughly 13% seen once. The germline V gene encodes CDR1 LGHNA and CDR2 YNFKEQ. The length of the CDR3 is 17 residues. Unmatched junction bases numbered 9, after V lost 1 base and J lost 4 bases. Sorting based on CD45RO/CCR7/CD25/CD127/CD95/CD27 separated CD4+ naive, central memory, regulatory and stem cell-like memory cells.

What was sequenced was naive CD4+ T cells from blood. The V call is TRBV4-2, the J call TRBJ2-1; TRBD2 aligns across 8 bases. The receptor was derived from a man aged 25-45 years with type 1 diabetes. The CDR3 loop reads CASSQALAGNLYNEQFF. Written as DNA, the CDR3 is TGTGCCAGCAGCCAAGCCTTAGCGGGAAACTTGTACAATGAGCAGTTCTTC.